The rows below give T cell receptor beta chains drawn from one sample of a study of blood T cell repertoires in COVID-19. The assay was immunoSEQ multiplex PCR, and TCRdb's table has in-frame clones only and misses some. The table includes under 300,000 clones, over 80% detected once. The specimen was peripheral blood. All receptors derive from a human donor in a cohort sampled during active COVID-19. Each CDR3 is given with its conserved first and last residue. Each record gives: clone size, J gene, V gene, CDR3 protein. A row's size may be missing; if present it is once, few, many or a size class.

clone size: -; J gene: TRBJ2-1; V gene: TRBV5-1; CDR3 protein: CASSRDSPYNEQFF
clone size: -; J gene: TRBJ2-7; V gene: TRBV7-2; CDR3 protein: CASSLDRGREQYF
clone size: -; J gene: TRBJ1-2; V gene: TRBV19; CDR3 protein: CASSYPGRANYGYTF
clone size: -; J gene: TRBJ1-2; V gene: TRBV28; CDR3 protein: CATWRNYGYTF
clone size: -; J gene: TRBJ2-1; V gene: TRBV4-2; CDR3 protein: CASSQVIASGRDNEQFF
clone size: -; J gene: TRBJ2-7; V gene: TRBV18; CDR3 protein: CASSPRDRVIDEQYF
clone size: -; J gene: TRBJ2-3; V gene: TRBV2; CDR3 protein: CASSVLANTDTQYF
clone size: once; J gene: TRBJ2-7; V gene: TRBV4-2; CDR3 protein: CASSQDGGHPYEQYF
clone size: -; J gene: TRBJ1-1; V gene: TRBV18; CDR3 protein: CASSPPLSQGMNTEAFF
clone size: -; J gene: TRBJ2-3; V gene: TRBV7-2; CDR3 protein: CASRGASSDTQYF
clone size: -; J gene: TRBJ2-5; V gene: TRBV11-2; CDR3 protein: CASRSQGWGGETQYF
clone size: -; J gene: TRBJ2-1; V gene: TRBV24-1; CDR3 protein: CATSDSGLAEGNEQFF
clone size: -; J gene: TRBJ1-2; V gene: TRBV6-5; CDR3 protein: CASRIGGDNYGYTF
clone size: -; J gene: TRBJ1-6; V gene: TRBV7-6; CDR3 protein: CASSSSGRAIRNSPLHF
clone size: -; J gene: TRBJ2-1; V gene: TRBV19; CDR3 protein: CASSPLAGAYNEQFF
clone size: -; J gene: TRBJ1-3; V gene: TRBV5-1; CDR3 protein: CASSNGDSGNTIYF
clone size: -; J gene: TRBJ2-7; V gene: TRBV6-5; CDR3 protein: CASRNLGGRVDEQYF
clone size: -; J gene: TRBJ1-3; V gene: TRBV19; CDR3 protein: CASNDAGTGTGNTIYF
clone size: -; J gene: TRBJ2-7; V gene: TRBV19; CDR3 protein: CATIERGTGVGYEQYF
clone size: -; J gene: TRBJ2-3; V gene: TRBV3-1/TRBV3-2; CDR3 protein: CASSQDYRLGGAGGRYSTDTQYF
clone size: -; J gene: TRBJ1-2; V gene: TRBV25-1; CDR3 protein: CASSDPTVGNGYTF
clone size: once; J gene: TRBJ1-5; V gene: TRBV19; CDR3 protein: CASSSDRADQPQHF
clone size: -; J gene: TRBJ1-6; V gene: TRBV5-6; CDR3 protein: CASSLGANSPLHF
clone size: few; J gene: TRBJ1-2; V gene: TRBV5-4; CDR3 protein: CASSSQGAGGYGYTF
clone size: -; J gene: TRBJ1-2; V gene: TRBV19; CDR3 protein: CASSRTGENGYTF
clone size: many; J gene: TRBJ2-2; V gene: TRBV7-9; CDR3 protein: CATEIETGTTRSPTGELFF
clone size: -; J gene: TRBJ2-7; V gene: TRBV6-5; CDR3 protein: CASSSVLTYEQYF
clone size: -; J gene: TRBJ1-2; V gene: TRBV2; CDR3 protein: CASSEGGTGGYTF
clone size: -; J gene: TRBJ1-6; V gene: TRBV7-9; CDR3 protein: CASSLAYLVSPLHF
clone size: -; J gene: TRBJ2-4; V gene: TRBV2; CDR3 protein: CASSQGGPNIQYF
clone size: -; J gene: TRBJ2-6; V gene: TRBV7-8; CDR3 protein: CASSPGRAGTGANVLTF
clone size: -; J gene: TRBJ1-5; V gene: TRBV5-1; CDR3 protein: CASSCSGTQPQHF
clone size: -; J gene: TRBJ1-4; V gene: TRBV28; CDR3 protein: CASSSGGVGANEKLFF
clone size: -; J gene: TRBJ1-4; V gene: TRBV3-1/TRBV3-2; CDR3 protein: CASSQVGGTGDEKLFF
clone size: -; J gene: TRBJ2-1; V gene: TRBV7-3; CDR3 protein: CASSLGLAGGPDEQFF
clone size: -; J gene: TRBJ1-2; V gene: TRBV5-1; CDR3 protein: CASSYGTGKDNYGYTF
clone size: once; J gene: TRBJ2-1; V gene: TRBV7-9; CDR3 protein: CASSSWGGNEQFF
clone size: -; J gene: TRBJ1-1; V gene: TRBV6-4; CDR3 protein: CASPRGGGGTEAFF
clone size: -; J gene: TRBJ2-5; V gene: TRBV3-1/TRBV3-2; CDR3 protein: CASGTSGGGETQYF
clone size: once; J gene: TRBJ2-3; V gene: TRBV7-9; CDR3 protein: CASSFSGLAGGDTQYF